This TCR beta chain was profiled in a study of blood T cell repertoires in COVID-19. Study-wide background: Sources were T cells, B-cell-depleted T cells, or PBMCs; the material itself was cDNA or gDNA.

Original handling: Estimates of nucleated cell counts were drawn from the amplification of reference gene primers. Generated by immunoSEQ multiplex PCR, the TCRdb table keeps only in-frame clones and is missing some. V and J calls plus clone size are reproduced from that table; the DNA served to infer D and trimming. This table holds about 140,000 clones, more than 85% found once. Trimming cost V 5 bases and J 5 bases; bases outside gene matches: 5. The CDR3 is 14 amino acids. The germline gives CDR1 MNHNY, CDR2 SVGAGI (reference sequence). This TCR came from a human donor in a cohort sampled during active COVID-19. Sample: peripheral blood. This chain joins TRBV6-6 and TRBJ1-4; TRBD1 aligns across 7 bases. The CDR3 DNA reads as TGTGCCAGCAGTACCGGGACAGAGAATGAAAAACTGTTTTTT. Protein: CASSTGTENEKLFF.